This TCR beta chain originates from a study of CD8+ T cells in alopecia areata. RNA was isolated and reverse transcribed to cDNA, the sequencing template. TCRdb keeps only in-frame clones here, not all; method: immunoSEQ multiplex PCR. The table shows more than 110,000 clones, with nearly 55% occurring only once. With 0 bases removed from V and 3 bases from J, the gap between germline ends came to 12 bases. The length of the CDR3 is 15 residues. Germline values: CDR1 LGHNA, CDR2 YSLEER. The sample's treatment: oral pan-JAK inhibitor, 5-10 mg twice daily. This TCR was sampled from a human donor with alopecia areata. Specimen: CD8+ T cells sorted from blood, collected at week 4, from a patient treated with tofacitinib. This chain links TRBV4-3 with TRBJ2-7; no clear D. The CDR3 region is CASSQDRSLLYEQYF. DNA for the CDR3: TGCGCCAGCAGCCAAGATAGATCGCTCCTCTACGAGCAGTACTTC.